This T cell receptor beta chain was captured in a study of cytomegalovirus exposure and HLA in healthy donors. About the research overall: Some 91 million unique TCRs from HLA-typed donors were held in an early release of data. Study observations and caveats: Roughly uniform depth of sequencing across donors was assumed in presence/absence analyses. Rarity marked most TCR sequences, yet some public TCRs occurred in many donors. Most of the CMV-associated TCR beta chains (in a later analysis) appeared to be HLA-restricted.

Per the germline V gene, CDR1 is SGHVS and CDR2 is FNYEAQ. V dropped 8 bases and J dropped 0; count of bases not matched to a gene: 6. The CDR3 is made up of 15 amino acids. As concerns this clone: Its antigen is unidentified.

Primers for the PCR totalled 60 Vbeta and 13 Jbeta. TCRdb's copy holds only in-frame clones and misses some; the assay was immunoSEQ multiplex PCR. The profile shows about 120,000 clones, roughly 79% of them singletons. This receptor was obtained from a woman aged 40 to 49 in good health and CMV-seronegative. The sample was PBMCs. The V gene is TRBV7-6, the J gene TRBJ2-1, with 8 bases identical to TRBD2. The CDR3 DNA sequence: TGTGCCAGCTCATCGGGAGGGGTCTCCTACAATGAGCAGTTCTTC. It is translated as CASSSGGVSYNEQFF.